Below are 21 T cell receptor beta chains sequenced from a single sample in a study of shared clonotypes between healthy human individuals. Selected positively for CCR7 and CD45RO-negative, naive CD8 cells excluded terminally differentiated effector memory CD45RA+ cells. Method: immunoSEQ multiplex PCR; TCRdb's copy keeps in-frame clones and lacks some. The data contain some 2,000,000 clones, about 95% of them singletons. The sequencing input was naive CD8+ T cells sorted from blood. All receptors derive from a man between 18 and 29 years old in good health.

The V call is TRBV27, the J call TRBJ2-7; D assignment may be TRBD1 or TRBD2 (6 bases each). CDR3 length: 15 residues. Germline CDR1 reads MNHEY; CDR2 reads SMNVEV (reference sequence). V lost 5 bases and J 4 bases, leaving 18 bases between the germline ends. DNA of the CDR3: TGTGCCAGCAGTGCGACCTTAGGGGGGTTGTACGAGCAGTACTTC. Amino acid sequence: CASSATLGGLYEQYF.

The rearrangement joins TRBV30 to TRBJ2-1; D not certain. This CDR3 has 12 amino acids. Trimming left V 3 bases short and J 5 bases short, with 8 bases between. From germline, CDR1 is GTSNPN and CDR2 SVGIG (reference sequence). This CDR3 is CAWSDQNNEQFF. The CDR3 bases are TGTGCCTGGAGCGACCAGAACAATGAGCAGTTCTTC.

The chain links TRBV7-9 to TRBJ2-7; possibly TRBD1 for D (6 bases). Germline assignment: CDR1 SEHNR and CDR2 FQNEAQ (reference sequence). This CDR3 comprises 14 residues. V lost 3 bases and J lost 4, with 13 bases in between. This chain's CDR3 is CASSFGTITYEQYF. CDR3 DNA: TGTGCCAGCAGCTTCGGGACAATCACTTACGAGCAGTACTTC.

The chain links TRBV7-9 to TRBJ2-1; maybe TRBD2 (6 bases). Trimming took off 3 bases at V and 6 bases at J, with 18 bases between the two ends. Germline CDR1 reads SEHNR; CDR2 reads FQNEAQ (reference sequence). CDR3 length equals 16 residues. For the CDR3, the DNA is TGTGCCAGCAGCTTTCTAGCGCGAAGCTCGGGCAATGAGCAGTTCTTC. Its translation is CASSFLARSSGNEQFF.

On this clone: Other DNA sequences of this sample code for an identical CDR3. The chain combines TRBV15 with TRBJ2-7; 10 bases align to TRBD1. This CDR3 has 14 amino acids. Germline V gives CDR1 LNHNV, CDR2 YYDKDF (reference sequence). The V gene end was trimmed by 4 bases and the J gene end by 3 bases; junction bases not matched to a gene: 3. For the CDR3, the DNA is TGTGCCACCAGCACAAGGACAGGGGGCTACGAGCAGTACTTC. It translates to CATSTRTGGYEQYF.

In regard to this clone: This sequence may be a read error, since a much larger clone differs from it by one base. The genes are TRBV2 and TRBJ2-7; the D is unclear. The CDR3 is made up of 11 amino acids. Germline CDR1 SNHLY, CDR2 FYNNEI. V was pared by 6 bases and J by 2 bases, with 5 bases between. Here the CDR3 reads CASSSPYEQYF. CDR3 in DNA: TGTGCCAGCAGCTCCCCCTACGAGCAGTACTTC.

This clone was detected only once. The CDR3 DNA follows: TGTGCCAGTAGTGCCTTGAAGGGTGGGACTGAAGCTTTCTTT. Translated, it gives CASSALKGGTEAFF. V gene TRBV19 combines with J gene TRBJ1-1, with D unclear. This CDR3 contains 14 residues. Germline assignment: CDR1 LNHDA and CDR2 SQIVND (reference sequence). The V and J ends lost 5 bases and 5 bases respectively, with 15 bases between them.

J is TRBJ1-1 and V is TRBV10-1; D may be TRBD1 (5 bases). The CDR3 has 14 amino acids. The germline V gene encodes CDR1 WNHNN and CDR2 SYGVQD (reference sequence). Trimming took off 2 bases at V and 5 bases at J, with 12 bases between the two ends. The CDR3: CASSEGGRWTEAFF. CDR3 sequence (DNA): TGCGCCAGCAGTGAGGGGGGTCGGTGGACTGAAGCTTTCTTT.

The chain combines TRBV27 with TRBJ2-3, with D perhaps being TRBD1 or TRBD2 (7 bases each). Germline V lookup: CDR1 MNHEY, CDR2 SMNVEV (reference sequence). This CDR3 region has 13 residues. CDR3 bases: TGTGCTTCGTCAGGGGGGGCGGCAGATACGCAGTATTTT. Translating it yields CASSGGAADTQYF.

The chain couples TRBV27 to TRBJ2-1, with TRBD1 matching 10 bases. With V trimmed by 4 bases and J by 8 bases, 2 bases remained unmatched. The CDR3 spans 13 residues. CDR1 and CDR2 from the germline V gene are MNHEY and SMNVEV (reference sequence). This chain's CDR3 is CASSWDRGYEQFF. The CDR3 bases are TGTGCCAGCAGTTGGGACAGGGGCTATGAGCAGTTCTTC.

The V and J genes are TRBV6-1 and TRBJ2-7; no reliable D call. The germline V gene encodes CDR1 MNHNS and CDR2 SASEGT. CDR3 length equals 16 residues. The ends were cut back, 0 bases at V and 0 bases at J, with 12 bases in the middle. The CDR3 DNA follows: TGTGCCAGCAGTGAAGCGCTTCATGGCAGCTCCTACGAGCAGTACTTC. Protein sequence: CASSEALHGSSYEQYF.

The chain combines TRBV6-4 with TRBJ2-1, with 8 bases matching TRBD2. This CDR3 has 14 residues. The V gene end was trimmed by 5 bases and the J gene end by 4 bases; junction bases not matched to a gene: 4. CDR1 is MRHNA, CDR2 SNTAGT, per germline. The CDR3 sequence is CASSIGGVYNEQFF. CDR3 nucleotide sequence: TGTGCCAGCAGTATCGGGGGGGTATACAATGAGCAGTTCTTC.

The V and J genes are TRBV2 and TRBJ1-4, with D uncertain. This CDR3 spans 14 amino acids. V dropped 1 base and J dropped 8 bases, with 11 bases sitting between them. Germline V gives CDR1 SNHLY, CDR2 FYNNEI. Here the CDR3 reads CASSEGTPGEKLFF. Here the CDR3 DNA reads TGTGCCAGCAGTGAAGGGACTCCGGGGGAAAAACTGTTTTTT.

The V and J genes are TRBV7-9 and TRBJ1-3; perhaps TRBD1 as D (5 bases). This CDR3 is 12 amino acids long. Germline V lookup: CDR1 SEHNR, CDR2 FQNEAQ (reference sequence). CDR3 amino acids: CATEGYGNTIYF. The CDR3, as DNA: TGTGCAACCGAGGGGTACGGAAACACCATATATTTT.

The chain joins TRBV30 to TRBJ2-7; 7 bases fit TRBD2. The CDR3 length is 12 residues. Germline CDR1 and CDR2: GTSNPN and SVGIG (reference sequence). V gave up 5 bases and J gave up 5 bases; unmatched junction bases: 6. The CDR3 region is CAWSGGDDEQYF. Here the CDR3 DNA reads TGTGCCTGGTCGGGGGGTGACGACGAGCAGTACTTC.

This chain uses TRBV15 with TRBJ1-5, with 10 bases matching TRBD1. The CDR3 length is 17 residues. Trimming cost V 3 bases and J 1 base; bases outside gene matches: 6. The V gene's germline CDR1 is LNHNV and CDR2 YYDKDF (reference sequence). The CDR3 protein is CATSRDRGKLSNQPQHF. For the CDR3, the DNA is TGTGCCACCAGCAGGGACAGGGGGAAACTAAGCAATCAGCCCCAGCATTTT.

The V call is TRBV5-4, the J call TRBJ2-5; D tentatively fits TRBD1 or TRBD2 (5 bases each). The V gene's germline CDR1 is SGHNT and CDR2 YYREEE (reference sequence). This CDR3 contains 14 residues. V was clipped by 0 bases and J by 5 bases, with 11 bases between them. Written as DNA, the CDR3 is TGTGCCAGCAGCTTGGCATCCTGGGGGGAGACCCAGTACTTC. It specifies CASSLASWGETQYF. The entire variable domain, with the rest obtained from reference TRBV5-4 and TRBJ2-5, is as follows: ETGVTQSPTHLIKTRGQQVTLRCSSQSGHNTVSWYQQALGQGPQFIFQYYREEENGRGNFPPRFSGLQFPNYSSELNVNALELDDSALYLCASSLASWGETQYFGPGTRLLVL.

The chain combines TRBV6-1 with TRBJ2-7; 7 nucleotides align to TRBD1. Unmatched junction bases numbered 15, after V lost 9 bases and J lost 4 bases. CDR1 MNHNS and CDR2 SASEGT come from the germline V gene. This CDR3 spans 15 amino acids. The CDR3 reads CASEGAGTDRYEQYF. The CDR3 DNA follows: TGTGCCAGTGAGGGAGCCGGGACAGACAGGTACGAGCAGTACTTC.

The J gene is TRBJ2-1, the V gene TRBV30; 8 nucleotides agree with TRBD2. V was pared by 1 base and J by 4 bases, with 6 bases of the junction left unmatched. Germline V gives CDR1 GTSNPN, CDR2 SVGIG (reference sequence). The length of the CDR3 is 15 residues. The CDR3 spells CAWSEVAGQYNEQFF. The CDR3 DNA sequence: TGTGCCTGGAGTGAGGTAGCGGGACAATACAATGAGCAGTTCTTC.

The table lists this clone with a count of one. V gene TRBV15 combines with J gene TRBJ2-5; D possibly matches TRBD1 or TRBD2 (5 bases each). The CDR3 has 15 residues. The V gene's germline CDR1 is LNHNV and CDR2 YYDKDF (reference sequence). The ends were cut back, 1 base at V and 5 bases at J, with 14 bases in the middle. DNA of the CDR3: TGTGCCACCAGCAGAGTTGTTGGGGGAAGGGAGACCCAGTACTTC. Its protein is CATSRVVGGRETQYF.

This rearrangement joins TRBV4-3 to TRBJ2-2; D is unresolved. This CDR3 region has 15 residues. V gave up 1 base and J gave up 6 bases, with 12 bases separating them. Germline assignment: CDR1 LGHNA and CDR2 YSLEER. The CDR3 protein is CASSQGDGWAGELFF. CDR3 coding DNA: TGCGCCAGCAGCCAAGGAGACGGTTGGGCCGGGGAGCTGTTTTTT.